This T cell receptor (beta chain) appears in the sequencing data of a study of graft-versus-host responses after intestinal transplantation. This clone was recorded only once. The antigen is unknown. The repertoire was sequenced with immunoSEQ multiplex PCR; TCRdb's copy has only in-frame clones and lacks some. In the table there are around 100,000 clones, roughly 92% of which are singletons. Germline V gene data show CDR1 as MGHDK and CDR2 as SYGVNS. The CDR3 has 15 residues. With 3 bases clipped from V and 12 bases from J, the junction kept 12 bases outside the gene matches. The sequencing used unstimulated CD4+ T cells sorted from spleen or lymph node cells, collected before transplant. This clonotype was obtained from a human donor who was the organ donor for an intestinal transplant. This chain joins TRBV25-1 and TRBJ2-1; 9 bases align to TRBD1. The CDR3 here is CASSDSLTGGDGQFF. The CDR3 DNA is TGTGCCAGCAGTGACTCCCTCACAGGGGGCGATGGGCAGTTCTTC.